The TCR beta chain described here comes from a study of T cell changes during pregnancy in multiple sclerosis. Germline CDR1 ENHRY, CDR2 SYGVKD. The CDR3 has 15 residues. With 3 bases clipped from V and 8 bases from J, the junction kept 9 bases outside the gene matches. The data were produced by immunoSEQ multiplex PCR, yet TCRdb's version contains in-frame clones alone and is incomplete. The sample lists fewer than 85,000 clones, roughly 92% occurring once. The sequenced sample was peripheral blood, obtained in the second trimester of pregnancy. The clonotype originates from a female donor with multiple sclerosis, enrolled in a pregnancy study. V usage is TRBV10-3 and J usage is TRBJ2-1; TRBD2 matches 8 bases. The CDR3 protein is CAISDPGLAGYEQFF. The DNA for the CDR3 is TGTGCCATCAGTGACCCCGGACTAGCTGGCTATGAGCAGTTCTTC.